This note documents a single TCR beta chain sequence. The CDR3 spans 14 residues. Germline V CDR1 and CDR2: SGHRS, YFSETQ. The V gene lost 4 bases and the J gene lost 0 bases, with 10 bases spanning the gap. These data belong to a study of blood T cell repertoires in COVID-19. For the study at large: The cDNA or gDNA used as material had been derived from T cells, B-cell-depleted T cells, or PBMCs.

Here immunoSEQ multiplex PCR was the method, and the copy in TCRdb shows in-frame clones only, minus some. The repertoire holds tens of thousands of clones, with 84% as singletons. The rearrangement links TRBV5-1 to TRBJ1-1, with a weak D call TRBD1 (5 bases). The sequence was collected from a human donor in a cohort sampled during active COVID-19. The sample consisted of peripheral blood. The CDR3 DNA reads TGCGCCAGCAGCCCGAACAGGATGAACACTGAAGCTTTCTTT. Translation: CASSPNRMNTEAFF.